This TCR beta chain was identified during a study of T cells in Graves' hyperthyroidism and ophthalmopathy. The CDR3 has 15 amino acids. The ends lost 2 bases at V and 7 bases at J; junction bases unmatched: 12. Germline V lookup: CDR1 SGHRS, CDR2 YFSETQ. TCR beta CDR3 region amplification was performed from RNA transcripts. A set of HTBI primers served as the primers for a first-round RT-PCR of the TCR CDR3. MiXCR, run by TCRdb on the multiplex PCR reads, gives a single entry per CDR3 protein. The sample includes some 400,000 distinct CDR3 sequences, about 20% of them seen just once. This clonotype was seen repeatedly, ten times or more.

The chain employs TRBV5-1 and TRBJ2-7, with TRBD1 matching over 7 bases. This receptor was taken from a woman in her late teens or twenties with Graves' hyperthyroidism. The sample comprised blood. The CDR3 is CASSFDQQGLMEQYF. The CDR3 nucleotides are TGCGCCAGCAGCTTCGATCAACAGGGGTTGATGGAGCAGTACTTC.